The rows below give T cell receptor beta chains drawn from one sample of a study of blood T cell repertoires in COVID-19. Data came from immunoSEQ multiplex PCR; TCRdb stores just in-frame clones and leaves some out. The sample gives roughly 100,000 clones, about 79% of which show up once; 6.2% is in the top ten. The source material was peripheral blood. The receptors stem from a man aged 80 or over with COVID-19, enrolled during active disease. Both conserved end residues are part of each CDR3. D genes are given only for firm matches. Clone size, where shown, is once, few, many, or a class for clones that have expanded.

V gene	D gene	clone size	J gene	CDR3 protein	CDR3 DNA
TRBV11-3	TRBD2	NA	TRBJ2-1	CASSSGLAGLGGEQFF	TGTGCCAGCAGCTCCGGACTAGCGGGCCTAGGGGGTGAGCAGTTCTTC
TRBV30	TRBD1	few	TRBJ1-2	CAWSGDRFIDTF	TGTGCCTGGAGTGGGGACAGGTTTATAGACACCTTC
TRBV7-2	NA	NA	TRBJ1-6	CASSLVAKDSPLHF	TGTGCCAGCAGCTTAGTAGCAAAAGATTCACCCCTCCACTTT
TRBV6-1	TRBD1	NA	TRBJ1-6	CASSEQGALGNSPLHF	TGTGCCAGCAGTGAACAGGGGGCGTTGGGTAATTCACCCCTCCACTTT
TRBV9	NA	once	TRBJ2-1	CASSVASQDSYNEQFF	TGTGCCAGCAGCGTAGCTAGCCAGGACTCCTACAATGAGCAGTTCTTC
TRBV28	TRBD2	NA	TRBJ2-3	CASSSSHLGGRATDTQYF	TGTGCCAGCAGTTCCTCTCACTTAGGCGGGAGGGCCACAGATACGCAGTATTTT
TRBV10-1	NA	NA	TRBJ2-4	CASSVGFSSIQYF	TGCGCCAGCAGTGTAGGCTTTAGCTCGATTCAGTACTTC
TRBV5-5	TRBD2	NA	TRBJ2-1	CASSLAGAIEQFF	TGTGCCAGCAGCTTAGCGGGAGCTATTGAGCAGTTCTTC
TRBV7-8	NA	NA	TRBJ1-3	CASSLAGGFGNTIYF	TGTGCCAGCAGCTTAGCCGGGGGATTTGGAAACACCATATATTTT
TRBV14	NA	NA	TRBJ2-3	CASSHPTSWDFTDTQYF	TGTGCCAGCAGCCACCCAACGTCCTGGGACTTCACAGATACGCAGTATTTT
TRBV28	TRBD1	NA	TRBJ1-2	CASSKTGVYGYTF	TGTGCCAGCAGTAAGACAGGGGTATATGGCTACACCTTC
TRBV9	TRBD1	NA	TRBJ2-1	CASSYGSGTGTYNEQFF	TGTGCCAGCAGTTATGGCTCAGGGACAGGGACTTACAATGAGCAGTTCTTC
TRBV5-1	NA	NA	TRBJ2-6	CASSLEPGARSGANVLTF	TGCGCCAGCAGCTTGGAGCCAGGGGCTAGGTCTGGGGCCAACGTCCTGACTTTC
TRBV6-4	NA	NA	TRBJ2-6	CASSDPGGSGANVLTF	TGTGCCAGCAGTGACCCGGGGGGCTCCGGGGCCAACGTCCTGACTTTC
TRBV5-4	TRBD2	NA	TRBJ2-7	CASSSSGSGYEQYF	TGTGCCAGCAGCTCTAGCGGGAGTGGTTACGAGCAGTACTTC
TRBV7-2	TRBD1	few	TRBJ1-5	CASSGTGGAYQPQHF	TGTGCCAGCAGCGGAACAGGGGGCGCCTATCAGCCCCAGCATTTT
TRBV10-3	TRBD1	NA	TRBJ1-5	CAISESGRGHGNQPQHF	TGTGCCATCAGTGAGTCGGGCAGGGGGCATGGCAATCAGCCCCAGCATTTT
TRBV6-5	TRBD1	NA	TRBJ1-1	CASSSLAAGGTEAFF	TGTGCCAGCAGTTCCTTGGCGGCAGGGGGCACTGAAGCTTTCTTT
TRBV6-5	NA	NA	TRBJ2-3	CASKPTGGTDTQYF	TGTGCCAGCAAACCTACGGGGGGCACAGATACGCAGTATTTT
TRBV7-6	NA	NA	TRBJ2-1	CASSFVLSSYNEQFF	TGTGCCAGCAGCTTTGTTCTTAGCTCCTACAATGAGCAGTTCTTC
TRBV11-3	TRBD1	few	TRBJ2-7	CASSFRGQGPSYEQYF	TGTGCCAGCAGCTTCAGAGGACAGGGGCCTTCCTACGAGCAGTACTTC
TRBV28	NA	NA	TRBJ1-6	CASSSLSGGGFSSYNSPLHF	TGTGCCAGCAGTTCATTATCGGGGGGAGGATTTAGTTCCTATAATTCACCCCTCCACTTT
TRBV3-1/TRBV3-2	TRBD1	NA	TRBJ2-7	CASSLTGTANEQYF	TGTGCCAGCAGCCTCACCGGGACAGCGAATGAGCAGTACTTC
TRBV21-1	NA	NA	TRBJ1-5	CASSNTVPDRGDHCDQPQHF	TGTGCCAGCAGCAACACAGTACCGGACAGGGGCGATCACTGTGATCAGCCCCAGCATTTT
TRBV29-1	NA	NA	TRBJ2-1	CSVEKMAGPYNEQFF	TGCAGCGTTGAAAAAATGGCGGGCCCCTACAATGAGCAGTTCTTC
TRBV5-1	TRBD2	NA	TRBJ2-1	CASSPRPGLAGGPINEQFF	TGCGCCAGCAGCCCTCGACCGGGACTAGCGGGAGGGCCGATCAATGAGCAGTTCTTC
TRBV7-2	TRBD2	few	TRBJ2-7	CASSFAGGTYEQYF	TGTGCCAGCAGCTTCGCGGGAGGGACCTACGAGCAGTACTTC
TRBV15	NA	NA	TRBJ2-7	CATSSRRGYEQYF	TGTGCCACCAGCAGCCGGAGGGGTTACGAGCAGTACTTC
TRBV19	NA	NA	TRBJ1-1	CASSPVDRFTEAFF	TGTGCCAGTAGTCCGGTGGACAGATTCACTGAAGCTTTCTTT
TRBV7-8	TRBD1	few	TRBJ1-1	CASTPRTGGGGAFF	TGTGCCAGCACCCCTAGGACAGGGGGCGGTGGAGCTTTCTTT
TRBV19	TRBD2	NA	TRBJ2-1	CASSWGLAGVGNEQFF	TGTGCCAGTAGCTGGGGACTAGCGGGAGTTGGCAATGAGCAGTTCTTC
TRBV13	TRBD1	few	TRBJ1-5	CASTPGQANLQPQHF	TGTGCCAGTACTCCGGGACAGGCCAACCTTCAGCCCCAGCATTTT
TRBV6-5	TRBD1	few	TRBJ2-7	CASSPDRVSDYEQYF	TGTGCCAGCAGCCCCGACAGGGTATCGGACTACGAGCAGTACTTC
TRBV5-3	TRBD1	NA	TRBJ2-7	CARSSSGGRTYEQYF	TGTGCCAGAAGCTCCTCAGGGGGTCGGACCTACGAGCAGTACTTC
TRBV28	NA	NA	TRBJ1-2	CASSSQYGYTF	TGTGCCAGCAGTTCACAGTATGGCTACACCTTC
TRBV28	TRBD2	once	TRBJ2-1	CASSYGAGEGNEQFF	TGTGCCAGCAGTTACGGGGCGGGAGAGGGCAATGAGCAGTTCTTC
TRBV6-6	TRBD1	NA	TRBJ1-1	CASRLQRTGDTEAFF	TGTGCCAGCAGACTCCAGAGGACAGGGGACACTGAAGCTTTCTTT
TRBV27	TRBD2	NA	TRBJ2-7	CASSELWGDYYEQYF	TGTGCCAGCAGTGAGTTGTGGGGGGACTACTACGAGCAGTACTTC
TRBV5-1	TRBD1	NA	TRBJ1-4	CASSVTGGPDEKLFF	TGCGCCAGCAGCGTAACAGGGGGCCCGGATGAAAAACTGTTTTTT
TRBV5-4	NA	few	TRBJ2-7	CASSSSSSYEQYF	TGTGCCAGCAGCTCTAGTTCCTCCTACGAGCAGTACTTC
TRBV2	TRBD1	NA	TRBJ1-5	CASSSRQGVNQPQHF	TGTGCCAGCAGTAGCCGACAGGGGGTGAATCAGCCCCAGCATTTT
TRBV5-6	TRBD2	NA	TRBJ2-2	CASSFPSGRRTGELFF	TGTGCCAGCAGCTTCCCTAGCGGGAGAAGGACCGGGGAGCTGTTTTTT
TRBV20-1	NA	few	TRBJ1-2	CSAFTGSGYTF	TGCAGTGCTTTCACAGGGAGTGGCTACACCTTC
TRBV18	TRBD2	NA	TRBJ2-1	CASSSSGTTSYNEQFF	TGTGCCAGCTCATCTTCCGGGACTACCTCCTACAATGAGCAGTTCTTC
TRBV18	NA	many	TRBJ1-6	CASSPSGNDSPLHF	TGTGCCAGCTCACCATCGGGGAATGATTCACCCCTCCACTTT
TRBV19	TRBD2	NA	TRBJ2-1	CASTPGTSVLNEQFF	TGTGCCAGTACCCCCGGGACTAGCGTCCTTAATGAGCAGTTCTTC
TRBV6-5	TRBD1	NA	TRBJ1-5	CASSHGTDNQPQHF	TGTGCCAGCAGTCACGGGACAGATAATCAGCCCCAGCATTTT
TRBV6-5	TRBD2	NA	TRBJ2-7	CASSYASGHYEQYF	TGTGCCAGCAGTTACGCTAGCGGGCACTACGAGCAGTACTTC
TRBV7-2	TRBD1	NA	TRBJ2-5	CASSLAGNRGAGETQYF	TGTGCCAGCAGCTTAGCGGGTAACAGGGGCGCGGGAGAGACCCAGTACTTC
TRBV11-2	NA	NA	TRBJ2-1	CASSSPTGLSRKGYNEQFF	TGTGCCAGCAGCTCTCCGACAGGCTTGTCGAGAAAGGGTTACAATGAGCAGTTCTTC